Included here is one TCR beta chain sequence, with context. The target antigen is unknown. Per the original methods: ImmunoSEQ yielded junction-only sequences lacking quality scores, so filtering differed. The protocol was immunoSEQ multiplex PCR, while the TCRdb copy is restricted to in-frame clones and leaves out a portion. V, J and clone size derive from that table, while D and trimming were established from the DNA sequence. This sample has 1.4 million or so clones, with approximately 98.5% found just once. The sample originates from a study of shared clonotypes between healthy human individuals. The study, taken as a whole, reports: Some clonotypes were shared by all four sorted-subset donors, while others were not shared. The non-shared ones had lower generation probabilities than the shared ones. Approximately 4.9% of naive CD4 clonotypes were shared across a few donors.

V shed 6 bases and J 3 bases; nucleotides not matched to a gene: 11. Germline V gives CDR1 MDHEN, CDR2 SYDVKM. The CDR3 loop spans 16 amino acids. The sequence was collected from a young man in good health. The source material was naive CD4+ T cells sorted from blood. Described subset: CD45RA+ positively selected. This chain links TRBV28 with TRBJ2-3; 8 bases fit TRBD2. CDR3 loop: CASRNGGAVDTDTQYF. For the CDR3, the DNA is TGTGCCAGCAGAAACGGGGGGGCTGTGGATACAGATACGCAGTATTTT. The full variable domain, with the rest looked up from reference TRBV28 and TRBJ2-3, is DVKVTQSSRYLVKRTGEKVFLECVQDMDHENMFWYRQDPGLGLRLIYFSYDVKMKEKGDIPEGYSVSREKKERFSLILESASTNQTSMYLCASRNGGAVDTDTQYFGPGTRLTVL.